These 11 T cell receptor beta chains were sequenced from one sample in a study of cytomegalovirus exposure and HLA in healthy donors. 60 Vbeta and 13 Jbeta primers were used in PCR. The table came from immunoSEQ multiplex PCR; TCRdb's copy has only in-frame clones and leaves some out. The table includes fewer than 250,000 clones, roughly 87% detected once. The sequencing input was PBMCs. These receptors originate from a man between 40 and 49 years old in good health and CMV-seropositive.

This clone was seen just once. This rearrangement joins TRBV2 to TRBJ2-2, with a tentative D call TRBD2 (6 bases). Trimming pared 2 bases from V and 4 bases from J, leaving 11 bases between. This CDR3 spans 15 amino acids. Germline CDR1 reads SNHLY; CDR2 reads FYNNEI. The CDR3 DNA reads as TGTGCCAGCAGTGAATGGGGGGATCGCACCGGGGAGCTGTTTTTT. This sequence encodes CASSEWGDRTGELFF.

By its share, this clone is medium-sized (0.01 to 0.1%). The genes are TRBV4-1 and TRBJ2-7, with D perhaps matching TRBD2 (5 bases). There are 13 residues in the CDR3. Germline CDR1 is MGHRA and CDR2 is YSYEKL. V gave up 3 bases and J gave up 2 bases, with 8 bases separating them. This chain's CDR3 is CASSQDWTYEQYV. The CDR3 DNA is TGCGCCAGCAGCCAGGACTGGACCTACGAGCAGTACGTC.

The genes are TRBV11-2 and TRBJ1-1, with TRBD1 matching over 7 bases. V lost 5 bases and J lost 6; bases outside the gene matches: 12. Germline CDR1 reads SGHAT; CDR2 reads FQNNGV. The CDR3 sequence is 15 residues long. The CDR3 nucleotides read TGTGCCAGCAGCACATGGGGACAGCCCTGGCCTGAAGCTTTCTTT. Translating gives CASSTWGQPWPEAFF.

The chain uses TRBV2 and TRBJ2-5; TRBD2 matches at 8 bases. Germline CDR1 reads SNHLY; CDR2 reads FYNNEI. The CDR3 is made up of 13 amino acids. V lost 8 bases to trimming and J lost 2 bases; unmatched junction nucleotides: 4. The DNA for the CDR3 is TGTGCCAGCGGCGGGGGGCCTCAAGAGACCCAGTACTTC. It is translated as CASGGGPQETQYF.

This rearrangement joins TRBV5-4 to TRBJ2-5, with D unresolved. The CDR3 runs to 14 residues. Deletions cut 1 base from V and 3 bases from J, with 10 bases between. CDR1 and CDR2 from the germline V gene are SGHNT and YYREEE (reference sequence). CDR3 sequence reads: CASSLNRNEETQYF. The CDR3 DNA reads as TGTGCCAGCAGCTTGAACAGAAACGAAGAGACCCAGTACTTC.

The CDR3, as DNA: TGCGCCAGCAGCCTTCTAGTAGCGGGACAAGAGACCCAGTACTTC. Amino acid sequence: CASSLLVAGQETQYF. The chain uses TRBV5-1 and TRBJ2-5; 8 bases fit TRBD2. CDR1 SGHRS and CDR2 YFSETQ come from the germline V gene. The J segment lost 2 bases and the V segment lost 4 bases, leaving 7 bases of the junction unmatched. This CDR3 is built from 15 residues. The full variable domain, in which reference TRBV5-1 and TRBJ2-5 provide the parts outside the CDR3, is KAGVTQTPRYLIKTRGQQVTLSCSPISGHRSVSWYQQTPGQGLQFLFEYFSETQRNKGNFPGRFSGRQFSNSRSEMNVSTLELGDSALYLCASSLLVAGQETQYFGPGTRLLVL.

The chain combines TRBV7-8 with TRBJ2-2; 9 nucleotides align to TRBD2. With V trimmed by 2 bases and J by 4 bases, 5 bases remained unmatched. The germline V gene has CDR1 SGHVS and CDR2 FQNEAQ. This CDR3 contains 16 residues. The CDR3 loop is CASSLKLAGSTGELFF. The CDR3 DNA follows: TGTGCCAGCAGCTTAAAACTAGCGGGTAGCACCGGGGAGCTGTTTTTT.

This clone is a singleton in its sample. The V gene is TRBV9, the J gene TRBJ1-5, with D tentatively TRBD1 (5 bases). CDR1 and CDR2 from the germline V gene are SGDLS and YYNGEE. The CDR3 is made up of 15 amino acids. Trimming left V 0 bases short and J 2 bases short, with 9 bases between. CDR3 sequence reads: CASSVGRGRNQPQHF. As DNA, the CDR3 is TGTGCCAGCAGCGTAGGAAGGGGCCGCAATCAGCCCCAGCATTTT.

V is TRBV11-3 and J is TRBJ2-6; D is unclear. Trimming left V 5 bases short and J 6 bases short, with 8 bases between. The CDR3 length is 13 residues. CDR1 SGHNT and CDR2 YENEEA come from the germline V gene. CDR3 bases: TGTGCCAGCAGCCGAGAGTTGGCCAACGTCCTGACTTTC. It specifies CASSRELANVLTF. The full variable domain, its missing parts supplied by reference TRBV11-3 and TRBJ2-6, is EAGVVQSPRYKIIEKKQPVAFWCNPISGHNTLYWYLQNLGQGPELLIRYENEEAVDDSQLPKDRFSAERLKGVDSTLKIQPAELGDSAVYLCASSRELANVLTFGAGSRLTVL.

This chain uses TRBV14 with TRBJ2-7; the D gene is possibly TRBD2 (6 bases). Trimming removed 6 bases at V and 6 bases at J, with 12 bases between. CDR1 and CDR2 (germline): SGHDN, FVKESK. The CDR3 sequence is 12 residues long. CDR3 nucleotides: TGTGCCAGCAGTCCGGACTATGTCGAGCAGTACTTC. Residues: CASSPDYVEQYF. The whole variable domain, remainder taken from reference TRBV14 and TRBJ2-7, is EAGVTQFPSHSVIEKGQTVTLRCDPISGHDNLYWYRRVMGKEIKFLLHFVKESKQDESGMPNNRFLAERTGGTYSTLKVQPAELEDSGVYFCASSPDYVEQYFGPGTRLTVT.

The rearrangement links TRBV5-1 to TRBJ2-6, with D possibly matching TRBD1 (5 bases). The germline V gene has CDR1 SGHRS and CDR2 YFSETQ. V lost 4 bases, J lost 0 bases, and 8 bases lay in between. There are 15 residues in the CDR3. CDR3 in amino acids: CASSGRDSGANVLTF. CDR3 DNA: TGCGCCAGCAGCGGCAGGGACTCTGGGGCCAACGTCCTGACTTTC.